These 7 T cell receptor beta chains came from one sample sequenced in a study of blood T cell repertoires in COVID-19. Libraries were prepared by immunoSEQ multiplex PCR; TCRdb keeps only in-frame clonotypes and omits some of them. Among roughly 250,000 clones listed, over 75% were seen once. Sample: peripheral blood. These receptors originate from a woman between 40 and 55 years old who had recovered from COVID-19.

The V and J genes are TRBV15 and TRBJ2-2; 11 positions agree with TRBD1. This CDR3 is built from 18 residues. Losses at the gene ends were 4 bases for V and 5 bases for J; bases not matched to a gene: 12. CDR1 is LNHNV, CDR2 YYDKDF, per germline (reference sequence). The CDR3 region has the DNA TGTGCCACCAGCATGGACAGGGGGCGCATCGGTGAAACCGGGGAGCTGTTTTTT. Amino acid sequence: CATSMDRGRIGETGELFF.

The chain uses TRBV4-2 and TRBJ2-7; 11 bases map to TRBD2. CDR1 LGHNA and CDR2 YNFKEQ come from the germline V gene. J was trimmed by 2 bases and V by 4 bases; bases with no gene match: 7. The CDR3 length is 16 residues. The CDR3 region is CASSRAGTSGTYEQYF. CDR3 DNA: TGTGCCAGCAGCCGAGCCGGGACTAGCGGAACCTACGAGCAGTACTTC.

The table lists this clone with a count of one. The chain is built from TRBV6-5 and TRBJ1-2; D is unresolved. This CDR3 comprises 14 residues. CDR1 MNHEY and CDR2 SVGAGI come from the germline V gene. Trimming left V 6 bases short and J 0 bases short, with 11 bases between. CDR3 region: CASSQAGTNYGYTF. The CDR3 DNA reads TGTGCCAGCAGCCAGGCCGGGACTAACTATGGCTACACCTTC.

Here the CDR3 reads CASPNRGTEAFF. CDR3 nucleotides: TGTGCCAGCCCAAACAGGGGAACTGAAGCTTTCTTT. The chain is built from TRBV6-4 and TRBJ1-1, with 7 bases aligning to TRBD1. With 8 bases clipped from V and 5 bases from J, the junction kept 5 bases outside the gene matches. The CDR3 extends over 12 amino acids. Germline CDR1 reads MRHNA; CDR2 reads SNTAGT.

The sample holds one count of this clone. This rearrangement joins TRBV27 to TRBJ1-6; D is unclear. CDR3 length: 18 amino acids. Trimming removed 2 bases at V and 4 bases at J, with 18 bases between. In germline, CDR1 is MNHEY, CDR2 SMNVEV (reference sequence). The CDR3 reads CASSLKTPPRGYNSPLHF. Written as DNA, the CDR3 is TGTGCCAGCAGTTTAAAGACTCCCCCTCGGGGTTATAATTCACCCCTCCACTTT.

The chain links TRBV10-2 to TRBJ1-5, with D hard to call. Germline V lookup: CDR1 WSHSY, CDR2 SAAADI. The CDR3 has 14 residues. Between the trimmed V and J ends, which lost 2 bases and 0 bases, there was a span of 5 bases. The CDR3 nucleotides read TGCGCCAGCAGTGAGATGTATAGCAATCAGCCCCAGCATTTT. Residues: CASSEMYSNQPQHF.

The chain carries TRBV6-1 and TRBJ1-2; D remains unclear. The CDR3 totals 13 residues. The germline V and J ends were trimmed by 1 base and 5 bases, with 8 bases remaining between them. CDR1 is MNHNS and CDR2 is SASEGT in the germline V gene. This CDR3 reads CASSEGGGYGYTF. The CDR3 nucleotides read TGTGCCAGCAGTGAAGGGGGAGGGTATGGCTACACCTTC.